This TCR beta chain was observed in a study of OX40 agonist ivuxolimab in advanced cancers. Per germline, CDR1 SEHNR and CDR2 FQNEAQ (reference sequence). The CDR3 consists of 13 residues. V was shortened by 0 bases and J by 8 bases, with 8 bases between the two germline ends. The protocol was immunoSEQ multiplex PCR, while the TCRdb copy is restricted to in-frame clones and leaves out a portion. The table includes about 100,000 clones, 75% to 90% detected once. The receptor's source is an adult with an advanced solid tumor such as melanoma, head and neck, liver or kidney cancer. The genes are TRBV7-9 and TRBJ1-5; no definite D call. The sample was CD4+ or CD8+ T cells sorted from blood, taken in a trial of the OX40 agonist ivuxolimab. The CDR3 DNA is TGTGCCAGCAGCTTAGCAGGGTTGGAGCCCCAGCATTTT. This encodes CASSLAGLEPQHF.